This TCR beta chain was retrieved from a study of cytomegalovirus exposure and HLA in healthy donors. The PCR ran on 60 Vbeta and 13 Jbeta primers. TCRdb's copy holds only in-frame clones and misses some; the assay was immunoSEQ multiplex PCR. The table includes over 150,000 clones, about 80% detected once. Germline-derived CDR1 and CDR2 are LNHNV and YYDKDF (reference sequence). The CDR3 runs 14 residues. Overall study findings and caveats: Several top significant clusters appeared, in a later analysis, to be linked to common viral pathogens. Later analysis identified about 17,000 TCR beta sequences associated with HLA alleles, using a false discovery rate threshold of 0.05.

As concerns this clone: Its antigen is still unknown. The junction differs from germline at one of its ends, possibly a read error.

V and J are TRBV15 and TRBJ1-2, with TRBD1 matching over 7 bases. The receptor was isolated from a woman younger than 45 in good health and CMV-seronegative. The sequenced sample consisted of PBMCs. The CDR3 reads CATSTGQVVDGYPF. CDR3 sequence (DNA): TGTGCCACCAGCACCGGACAGGTTGTAGATGGCTACCCCTTC.